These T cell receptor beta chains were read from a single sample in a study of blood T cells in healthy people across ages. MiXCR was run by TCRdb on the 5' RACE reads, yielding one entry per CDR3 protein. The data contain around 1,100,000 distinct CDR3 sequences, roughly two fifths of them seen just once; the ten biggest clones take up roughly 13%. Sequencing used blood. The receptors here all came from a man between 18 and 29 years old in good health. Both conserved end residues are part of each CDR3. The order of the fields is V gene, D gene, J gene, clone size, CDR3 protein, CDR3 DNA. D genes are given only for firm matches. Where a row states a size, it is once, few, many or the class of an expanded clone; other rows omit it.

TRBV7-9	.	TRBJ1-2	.	CASSLGLGANYGYTF	TGTGCCAGCAGCTTAGGTCTGGGAGCGAACTATGGCTACACCTTC
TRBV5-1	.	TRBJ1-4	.	CAGSPDSCNEKLFF	TGCGCCGGCAGCCCGGACAGCTGTAATGAAAAACTGTTTTTT
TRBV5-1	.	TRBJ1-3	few	CASSLDRSSGNTIYF	TGCGCCAGCAGCTTGGACCGGAGCTCTGGAAACACCATATATTTT
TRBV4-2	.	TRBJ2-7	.	CTSSPWTGYEQYF	TGTACCAGCAGCCCCTGGACGGGGTACGAGCAGTACTTC
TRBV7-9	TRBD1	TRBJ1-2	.	CASSLGTADGYTF	TGTGCCAGCAGCCTCGGGACAGCCGATGGCTACACCTTC
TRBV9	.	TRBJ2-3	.	CASREGDSSTDTQYF	TGTGCCAGCAGAGAGGGAGATTCTAGCACAGATACGCAGTATTTT
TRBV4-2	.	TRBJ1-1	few	CASSQTRDAEAFF	TGTGCCAGCAGCCAGACCAGGGATGCTGAAGCTTTCTTT
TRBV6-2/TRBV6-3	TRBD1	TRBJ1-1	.	CASSYRGPENTEAFF	TGTGCCAGCAGTTACAGGGGGCCGGAGAACACTGAAGCTTTCTTT
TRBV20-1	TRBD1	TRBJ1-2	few	CSATPGGLTYGYTF	TGCAGTGCTACGCCAGGGGGCCTTACCTATGGCTACACCTTC
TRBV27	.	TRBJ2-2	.	CASSEQSNTGELFF	TGTGCCAGCAGTGAACAGTCTAACACCGGGGAGCTGTTTTTT
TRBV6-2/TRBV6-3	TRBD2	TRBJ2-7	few	CASSYGQRGTPYEQYF	TGTGCCAGCAGTTACGGGCAGCGGGGCACTCCCTACGAGCAGTACTTC
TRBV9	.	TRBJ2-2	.	CASSVEYGVLNTGELFF	TGTGCCAGCAGCGTAGAATATGGGGTCTTGAACACCGGGGAGCTGTTTTTT
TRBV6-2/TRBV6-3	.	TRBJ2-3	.	CASRPGLDTQYF	TGTGCCAGCAGACCAGGGCTTGATACGCAGTATTTT
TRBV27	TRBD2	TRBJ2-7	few	CASSRRLAGAYEQYF	TGTGCCAGCAGCCGAAGACTAGCGGGGGCCTACGAGCAGTACTTC
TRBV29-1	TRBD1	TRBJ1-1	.	CSVDRGTEAFF	TGCAGCGTAGACAGGGGCACTGAAGCTTTCTTT
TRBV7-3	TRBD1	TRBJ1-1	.	CASSPSGTGIQAFF	TGTGCCAGCAGCCCCTCCGGGACAGGAATTCAAGCTTTCTTT
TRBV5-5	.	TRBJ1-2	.	CASSLGAVAGDYGYTF	TGTGCCAGCAGCCTGGGGGCGGTAGCCGGGGACTATGGCTACACCTTC
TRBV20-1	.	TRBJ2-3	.	CSASLLQGYTDTQYF	TGCAGTGCTAGTCTATTGCAGGGATACACAGATACGCAGTATTTT
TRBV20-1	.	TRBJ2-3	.	CSARDYLGGRTDTQYF	TGCAGTGCTAGAGATTACTTAGGGGGTCGCACAGATACGCAGTATTTT
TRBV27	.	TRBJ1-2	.	CASRLHEGYGYTF	TGTGCCAGCCGATTACATGAGGGCTATGGCTACACCTTC
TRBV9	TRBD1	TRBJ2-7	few	CASSVGQRSSYNEQYF	TGTGCCAGCAGCGTGGGACAGAGAAGCTCCTACAATGAGCAGTACTTC
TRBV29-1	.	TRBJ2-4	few	CSVEDLGVRDGAKNIQYF	TGCAGCGTTGAAGATCTTGGGGTCCGGGACGGGGCCAAAAACATTCAGTACTTC
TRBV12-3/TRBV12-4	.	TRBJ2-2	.	CASSLVGGGELFF	TGTGCCAGCAGTTTGGTCGGAGGCGGGGAGCTGTTTTTT
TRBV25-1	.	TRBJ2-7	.	CASSGLVSYNEQYF	TGTGCCAGCAGTGGCCTAGTTTCCTACAATGAGCAGTACTTC
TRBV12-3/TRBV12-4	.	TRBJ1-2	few	CASSFMGGYGYTF	TGTGCCAGCAGTTTCATGGGGGGGTATGGCTACACCTTC
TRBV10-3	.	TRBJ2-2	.	CAIHPEGLSNTGELFF	TGTGCCATCCATCCTGAGGGTTTATCGAACACCGGGGAGCTGTTTTTT
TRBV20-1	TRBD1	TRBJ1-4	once	CGAETSGGGKKLFF	TGCGGTGCTGAAACCTCAGGGGGCGGGAAAAAACTGTTTTTT
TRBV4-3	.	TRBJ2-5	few	CASSQDTRIWETQYF	TGCGCCAGCAGCCAAGATACTCGGATCTGGGAGACCCAGTACTTC
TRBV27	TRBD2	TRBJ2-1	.	CASSFGDYYNEQFF	TGTGCCAGCAGTTTTGGGGACTACTACAATGAGCAGTTCTTC
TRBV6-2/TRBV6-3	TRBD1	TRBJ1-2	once	CASSLNRRDRANCGYTF	TGTGCCAGCAGCCTCAACCGCCGGGACAGGGCTAACTGTGGCTACACCTTC
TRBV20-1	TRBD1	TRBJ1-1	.	CSARPRPGQLNTEAFF	TGCAGTGCTAGACCCAGGCCGGGACAGCTGAACACTGAAGCTTTCTTT
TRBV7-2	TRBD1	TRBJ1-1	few	CASSSIYRGPEAFF	TGTGCCAGCAGCTCCATATACAGGGGGCCTGAAGCTTTCTTT
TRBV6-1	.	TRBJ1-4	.	CASSDRATMANEKLFF	TGTGCCAGCAGTGACCGGGCCACGATGGCTAATGAAAAACTGTTTTTT
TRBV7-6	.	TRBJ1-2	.	CASSLAPSQKALYGYTF	TGTGCCAGCAGCTTAGCCCCGTCCCAAAAGGCCCTCTATGGCTACACCTTC
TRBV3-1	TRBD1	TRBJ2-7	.	CASSPLGQPIYEQYF	TGTGCCAGCAGCCCCCTGGGACAGCCAATCTACGAGCAGTACTTC
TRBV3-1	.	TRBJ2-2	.	CASSQDPSTGELFF	TGTGCCAGCAGCCAAGATCCTAGCACCGGGGAGCTGTTTTTT
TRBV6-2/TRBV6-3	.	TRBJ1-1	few	CASSYSSLRTDKAFF	TGTGCCAGCAGTTACTCGAGTTTGAGGACAGACAAAGCTTTCTTT
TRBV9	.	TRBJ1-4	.	CASSRSANEKLFF	TGTGCCAGCAGTAGATCAGCTAATGAAAAACTGTTTTTT
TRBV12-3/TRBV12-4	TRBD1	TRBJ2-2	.	CASSGHNRGGSTGELFF	TGTGCCAGCAGTGGTCACAACAGGGGTGGGAGCACCGGGGAGCTGTTTTTT
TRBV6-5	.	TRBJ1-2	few	CASTRLGDQGYTF	TGTGCCAGCACCCGATTGGGGGATCAAGGCTACACCTTC
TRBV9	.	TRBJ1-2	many	CASSVGRPFYGYTF	TGTGCCAGCAGCGTAGGCAGGCCCTTCTATGGCTACACCTTC
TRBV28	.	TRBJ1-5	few	CASSTPYSNQPQHF	TGTGCCAGCAGTACACCATATAGCAATCAGCCCCAGCATTTT